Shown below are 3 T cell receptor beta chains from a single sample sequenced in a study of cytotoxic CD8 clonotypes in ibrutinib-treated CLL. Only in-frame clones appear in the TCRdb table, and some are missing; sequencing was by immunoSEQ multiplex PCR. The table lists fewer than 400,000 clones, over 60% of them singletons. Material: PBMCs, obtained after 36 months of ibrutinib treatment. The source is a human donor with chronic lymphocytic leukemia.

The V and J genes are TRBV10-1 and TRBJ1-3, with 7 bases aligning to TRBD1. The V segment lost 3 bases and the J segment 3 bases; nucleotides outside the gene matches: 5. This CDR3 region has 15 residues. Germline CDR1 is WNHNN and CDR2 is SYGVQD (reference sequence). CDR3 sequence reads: CASSDPGQLGNTIYF. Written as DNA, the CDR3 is TGCGCCAGCAGTGACCCGGGACAGCTTGGAAACACCATATATTTT.

The DNA of the CDR3 is TGTGCCAGCAGTGAATCTGGCTCGGATTGGCTGTACACCGGGGAGCTGTTTTTT. Residues: CASSESGSDWLYTGELFF. The chain is built from TRBV2 and TRBJ2-2; D uncertain. Germline CDR1 reads SNHLY; CDR2 reads FYNNEI. Trimming removed 2 bases from V and 3 bases from J, with 19 bases in between. This CDR3 comprises 18 residues.

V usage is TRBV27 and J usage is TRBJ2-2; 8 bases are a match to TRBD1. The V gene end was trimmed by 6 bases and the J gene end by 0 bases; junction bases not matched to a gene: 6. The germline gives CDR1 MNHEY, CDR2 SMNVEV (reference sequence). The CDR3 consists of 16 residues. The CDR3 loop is CASSQRGQANTGELFF. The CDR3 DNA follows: TGTGCCAGCAGCCAACGGGGACAGGCGAACACCGGGGAGCTGTTTTTT.